The sequence of this TCR beta chain was determined in a study of shared clonotypes between healthy human individuals. Overall study: Researchers assigned three CD4 naive, three CD4 memory, two CD8 naive and one CD8 memory plate to each donor.

Genomic DNA of each subset was evenly split across several immunoSEQ plates. The protocol was immunoSEQ multiplex PCR, while the TCRdb copy is restricted to in-frame clones and leaves out a portion. The repertoire has 550,000 to 800,000 clones, around 74% of them found once; the top ten carry about 1.7%. General observations from the study: Generation probabilities were higher for clonotypes shared across all four sorted-subset donors than for unshared ones.

The CDR3 covers 15 residues. CDR1 and CDR2 from the germline V gene are SGHRS and YFSETQ. Trimming cost V 0 bases and J 0 bases, with 7 bases left between them. Note on this clone: What it binds is unknown. A much larger clone sits a single nucleotide away, making a read error possible. At the DNA level, this CDR3 is encoded by other sequences in the same sample as well.

The rearrangement joins TRBV5-1 to TRBJ2-1, with D maybe TRBD2 (5 bases). This receptor was identified in a woman in her thirties in good health. The sequencing input was memory CD4+ T cells sorted from blood. Subset defined: CD45RA-negative fraction. This chain's CDR3 is CASSLASGSYNEQFF. The CDR3 nucleotides are TGCGCCAGCAGCTTGGCAAGCGGCTCCTACAATGAGCAGTTCTTC.